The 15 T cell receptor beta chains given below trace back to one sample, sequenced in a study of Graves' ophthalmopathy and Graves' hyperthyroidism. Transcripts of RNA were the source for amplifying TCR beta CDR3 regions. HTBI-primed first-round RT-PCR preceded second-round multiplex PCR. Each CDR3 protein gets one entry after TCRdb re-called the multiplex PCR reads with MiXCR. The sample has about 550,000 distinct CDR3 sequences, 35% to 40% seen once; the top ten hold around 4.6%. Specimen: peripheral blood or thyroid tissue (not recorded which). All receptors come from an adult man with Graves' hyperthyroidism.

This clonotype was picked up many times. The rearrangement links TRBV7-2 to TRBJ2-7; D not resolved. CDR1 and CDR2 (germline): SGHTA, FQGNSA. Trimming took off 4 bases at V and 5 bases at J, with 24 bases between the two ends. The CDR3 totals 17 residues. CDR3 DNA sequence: TGTGCCAGCAGCTCCGCTCTGACACTCGTAGGAAAGGACGAGCAGTACTTC. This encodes CASSSALTLVGKDEQYF. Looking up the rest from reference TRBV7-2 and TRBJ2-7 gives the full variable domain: GAGVSQSPSNKVTEKGKDVELRCDPISGHTALYWYRQSLGQGLEFLIYFQGNSAPDKSGLPSDRFSAERTGGSVSTLTIQRTQQEDSAVYLCASSSALTLVGKDEQYFGPGTRLTVT.

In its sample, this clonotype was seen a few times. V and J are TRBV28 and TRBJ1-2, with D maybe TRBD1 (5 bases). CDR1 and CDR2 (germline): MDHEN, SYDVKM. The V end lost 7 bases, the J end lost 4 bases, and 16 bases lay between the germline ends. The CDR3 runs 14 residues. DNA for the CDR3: TGTGCCAGCACCCTAGGGGAAGGGCTCTATGGCTACACCTTC. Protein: CASTLGEGLYGYTF.

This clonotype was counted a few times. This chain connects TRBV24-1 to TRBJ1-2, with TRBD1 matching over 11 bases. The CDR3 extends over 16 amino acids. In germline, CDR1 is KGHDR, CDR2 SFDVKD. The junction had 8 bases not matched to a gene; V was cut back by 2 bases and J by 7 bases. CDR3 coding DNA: TGTGCCACCAGTGATTCCTCCCCCGGACAGGGGGCTGGCTACACCTTC. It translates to CATSDSSPGQGAGYTF.

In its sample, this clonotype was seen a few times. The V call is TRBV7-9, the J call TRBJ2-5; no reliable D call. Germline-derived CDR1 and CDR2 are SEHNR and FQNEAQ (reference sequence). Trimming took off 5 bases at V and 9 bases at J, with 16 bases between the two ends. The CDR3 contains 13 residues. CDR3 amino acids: CASSLPGVEAQYF. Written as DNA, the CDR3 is TGTGCCAGCAGCCTCCCAGGTGTCGAGGCCCAGTACTTC. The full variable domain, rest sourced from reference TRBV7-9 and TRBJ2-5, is DTGVSQNPRHKITKRGQNVTFRCDPISEHNRLYWYRQTLGQGPEFLTYFQNEAQLEKSRLLSDRFSAERPKGSFSTLEIQRTEQGDSAMYLCASSLPGVEAQYFGPGTRLLVL.

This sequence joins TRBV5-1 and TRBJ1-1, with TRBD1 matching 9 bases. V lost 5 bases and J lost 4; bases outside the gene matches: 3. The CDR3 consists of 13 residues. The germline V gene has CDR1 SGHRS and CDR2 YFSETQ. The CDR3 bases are TGCGCCAGCAGACTGACAGGGGGCACTGAAGCTTTCTTT. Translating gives CASRLTGGTEAFF.

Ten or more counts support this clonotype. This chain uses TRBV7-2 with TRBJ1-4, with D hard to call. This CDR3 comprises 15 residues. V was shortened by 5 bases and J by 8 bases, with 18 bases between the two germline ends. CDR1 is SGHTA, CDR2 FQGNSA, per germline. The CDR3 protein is CASSPPDVAGEKLFF. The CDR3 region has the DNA TGTGCCAGCAGCCCCCCGGACGTAGCCGGGGAAAAACTGTTTTTT.

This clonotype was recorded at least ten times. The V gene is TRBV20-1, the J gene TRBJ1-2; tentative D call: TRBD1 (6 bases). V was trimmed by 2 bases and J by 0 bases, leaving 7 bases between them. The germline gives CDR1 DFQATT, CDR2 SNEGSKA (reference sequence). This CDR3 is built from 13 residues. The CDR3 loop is CSARRTANYGYTF. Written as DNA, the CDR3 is TGCAGTGCTAGACGGACAGCTAACTATGGCTACACCTTC.

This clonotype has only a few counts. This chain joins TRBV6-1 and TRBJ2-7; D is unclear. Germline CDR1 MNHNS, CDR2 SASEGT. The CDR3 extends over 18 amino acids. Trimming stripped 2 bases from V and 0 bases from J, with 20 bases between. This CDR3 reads CASSEQFSGHGSSYEQYF. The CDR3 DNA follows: TGTGCCAGCAGTGAACAGTTTTCGGGTCATGGAAGCTCCTACGAGCAGTACTTC.

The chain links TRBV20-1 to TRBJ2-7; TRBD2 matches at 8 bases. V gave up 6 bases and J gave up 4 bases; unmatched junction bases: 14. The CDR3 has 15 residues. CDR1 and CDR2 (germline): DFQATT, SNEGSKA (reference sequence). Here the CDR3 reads CSAPGRAALEYEQYF. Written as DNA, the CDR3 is TGCAGTGCCCCCGGGAGGGCGGCCTTGGAGTACGAGCAGTACTTC.

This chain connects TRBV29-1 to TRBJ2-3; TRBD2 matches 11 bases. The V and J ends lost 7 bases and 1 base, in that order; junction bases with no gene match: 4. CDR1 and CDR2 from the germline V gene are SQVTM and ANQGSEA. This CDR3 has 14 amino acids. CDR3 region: CSAEGLAGTDTQYF. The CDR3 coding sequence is TGCAGCGCCGAGGGACTAGCGGGCACAGATACGCAGTATTTT.

CDR3 loop: CASSLAGTSGELFF. Here the CDR3 DNA reads TGTGCCAGCAGCTTAGCGGGAACCTCCGGGGAGCTGTTTTTT. V gene TRBV7-9 combines with J gene TRBJ2-2, with no clear D. From germline, CDR1 is SEHNR and CDR2 FQNEAQ (reference sequence). CDR3 length: 14 residues. V was clipped by 0 bases and J by 6 bases, with 8 bases between them.

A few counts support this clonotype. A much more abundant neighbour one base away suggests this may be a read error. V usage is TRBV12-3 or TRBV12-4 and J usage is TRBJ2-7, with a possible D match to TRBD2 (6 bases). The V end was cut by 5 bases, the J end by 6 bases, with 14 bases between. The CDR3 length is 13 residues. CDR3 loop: CASSEEGWTEQYF. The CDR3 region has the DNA TGTGCCAGCAGTGAGGAGGGGTGGACCGAGCAGTACTTC.

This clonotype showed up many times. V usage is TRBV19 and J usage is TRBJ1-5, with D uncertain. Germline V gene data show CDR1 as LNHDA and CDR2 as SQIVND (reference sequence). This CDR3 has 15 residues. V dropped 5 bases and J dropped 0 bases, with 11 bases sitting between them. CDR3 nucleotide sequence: TGTGCCAGTAGTCAGGTGCCCGCTAGCAATCAGCCCCAGCATTTT. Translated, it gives CASSQVPASNQPQHF. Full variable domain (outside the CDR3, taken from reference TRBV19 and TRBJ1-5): DGGITQSPKYLFRKEGQNVTLSCEQNLNHDAMYWYRQDPGQGLRLIYYSQIVNDFQKGDIAEGYSVSREKKESFPLTVTSAQKNPTAFYLCASSQVPASNQPQHFGDGTRLSIL.

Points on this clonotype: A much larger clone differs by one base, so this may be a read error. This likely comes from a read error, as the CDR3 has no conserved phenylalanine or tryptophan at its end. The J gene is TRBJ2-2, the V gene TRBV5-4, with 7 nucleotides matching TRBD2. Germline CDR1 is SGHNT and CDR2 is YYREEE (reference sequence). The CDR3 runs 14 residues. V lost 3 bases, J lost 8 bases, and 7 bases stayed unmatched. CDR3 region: CASSSLRLAGELFS. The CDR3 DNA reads TGTGCCAGCAGCTCCTTACGACTAGCAGGGGAGCTGTTTTCT.

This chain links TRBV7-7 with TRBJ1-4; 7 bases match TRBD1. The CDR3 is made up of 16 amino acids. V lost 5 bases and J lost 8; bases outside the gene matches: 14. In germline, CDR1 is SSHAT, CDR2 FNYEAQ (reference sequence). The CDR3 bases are TGTGCCAGCAGCCCCCCACCCGGGACAGTGCGCGAAAAACTGTTTTTT. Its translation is CASSPPPGTVREKLFF. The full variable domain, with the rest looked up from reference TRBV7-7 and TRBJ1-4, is GAGVSQSPRYKVTKRGQDVTLRCDPISSHATLYWYQQALGQGPEFLTYFNYEAQPDKSGLPSDRFSAERPEGSISTLTIQRTEQRDSAMYRCASSPPPGTVREKLFFGSGTQLSVL.